This T cell receptor (beta chain) was profiled in a study of lymphopenia after photon versus proton radiotherapy. Measured with immunoSEQ multiplex PCR; TCRdb has only the in-frame clones, and not every one. The data contain some 40,000 clones, around nine tenths of them seen just once; the ten biggest clones take up about 15%. CDR1 is MNHNY and CDR2 is SVGAGI in the germline V gene (reference sequence). With 7 bases removed from V and 2 bases from J, the gap between germline ends came to 15 bases. The CDR3 runs 14 residues. The TCR sequence derives from a man between 60 and 75 years old with cholangiocarcinoma. The chain uses TRBV6-6 and TRBJ2-7; maybe TRBD1 (5 bases). The specimen comprised peripheral blood, sampled from a patient treated with photon-based radiotherapy. CDR3 sequence: CASNSRGGPYEQYF. CDR3 coding DNA: TGTGCCAGCAACTCAAGGGGCGGCCCCTACGAGCAGTACTTC.